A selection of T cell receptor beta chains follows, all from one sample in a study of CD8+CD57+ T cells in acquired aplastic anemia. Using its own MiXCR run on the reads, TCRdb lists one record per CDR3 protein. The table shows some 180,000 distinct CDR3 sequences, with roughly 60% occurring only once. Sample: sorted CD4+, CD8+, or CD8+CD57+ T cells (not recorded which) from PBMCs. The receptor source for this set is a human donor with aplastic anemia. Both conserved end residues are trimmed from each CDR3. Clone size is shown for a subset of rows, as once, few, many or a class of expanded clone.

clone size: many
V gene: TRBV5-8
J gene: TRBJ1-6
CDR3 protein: ASSLESSYNSPLH

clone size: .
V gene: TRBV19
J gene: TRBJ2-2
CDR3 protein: ASSIVAGSNTGELF

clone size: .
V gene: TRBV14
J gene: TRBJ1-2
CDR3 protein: ASSLGTVWGGYT

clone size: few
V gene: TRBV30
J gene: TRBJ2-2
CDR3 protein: AWSANTGELF

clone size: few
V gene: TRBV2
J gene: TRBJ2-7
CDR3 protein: ASDGGRQY

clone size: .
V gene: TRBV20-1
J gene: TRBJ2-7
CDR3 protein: SARRQGEEY

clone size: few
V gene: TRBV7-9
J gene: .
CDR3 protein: ASSPSETQY

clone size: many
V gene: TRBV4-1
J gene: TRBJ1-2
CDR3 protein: ASTPRGQGGYT

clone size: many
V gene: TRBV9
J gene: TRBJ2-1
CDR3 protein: ASSVGGGTYNEQF

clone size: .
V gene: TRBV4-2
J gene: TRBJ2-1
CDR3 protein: ASSQGIQGAGYNEQF

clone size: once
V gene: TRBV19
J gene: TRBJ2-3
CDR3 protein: ASKGDTGGCDTQY

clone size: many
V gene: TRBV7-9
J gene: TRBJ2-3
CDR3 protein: ASSPVGDPTDTQY

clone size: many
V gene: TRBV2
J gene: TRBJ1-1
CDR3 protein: ASTRGADNTEAF

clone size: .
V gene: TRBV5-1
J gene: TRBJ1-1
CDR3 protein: ASSLVGRVSTEAF

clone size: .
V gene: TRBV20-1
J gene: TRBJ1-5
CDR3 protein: SARGQTQH

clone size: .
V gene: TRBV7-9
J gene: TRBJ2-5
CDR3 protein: ASSSGLEQETQY

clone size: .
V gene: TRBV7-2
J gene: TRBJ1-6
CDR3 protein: ASSKRTGSPLH

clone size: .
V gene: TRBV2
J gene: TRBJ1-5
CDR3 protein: ASSATGDGRQPQH

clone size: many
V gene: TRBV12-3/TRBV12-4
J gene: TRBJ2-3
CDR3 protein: AISGSDTQY

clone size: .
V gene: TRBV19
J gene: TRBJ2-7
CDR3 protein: ASSKPGGDEQY

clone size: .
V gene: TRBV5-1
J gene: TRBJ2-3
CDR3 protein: ASSPIEDTQY

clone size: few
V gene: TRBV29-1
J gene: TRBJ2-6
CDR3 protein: SVTASGANVLT

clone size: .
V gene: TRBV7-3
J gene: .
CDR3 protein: ASSIGSRGNEQF

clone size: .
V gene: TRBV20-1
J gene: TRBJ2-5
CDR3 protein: SANDGRAQETQY

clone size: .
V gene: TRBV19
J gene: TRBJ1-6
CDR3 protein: ASSIGGNSPLH

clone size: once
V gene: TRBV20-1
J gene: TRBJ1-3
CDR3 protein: SAGGTISGNTIY

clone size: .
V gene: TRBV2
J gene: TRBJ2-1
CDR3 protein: ASTSGYLGGNEQF

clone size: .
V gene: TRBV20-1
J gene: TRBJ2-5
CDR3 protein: SARPGLAGNQETQY

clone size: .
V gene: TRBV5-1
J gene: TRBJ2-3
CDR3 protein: ASSSGQLYFGDTQY